This T cell receptor beta chain stems from a study of PD-L1 blockade in urothelial cancer. Study background: The patients first took atezolizumab around 2014, receiving 1,200 mg intravenously every 3 weeks. Researchers found blood samples held a median of around 140,000 T cells.

This CDR3 region has 14 residues. Germline CDR1 and CDR2: SGHVS and FNYEAQ. Trimming removed 2 bases at V and 0 bases at J, with 4 bases between. The protocol was immunoSEQ multiplex PCR, while the TCRdb copy is restricted to in-frame clones and leaves out a portion. The sample contains around 100,000 clones, approximately 85% of which appear only once. The rearrangement uses TRBV7-6 and TRBJ2-2; no reliable D call. The TCR was taken from a man between 45 and 60 years old with urothelial cancer. Sequencing used PBMCs, obtained around atezolizumab (anti-PD-L1) treatment. This chain's CDR3 is CASSLLANTGELFF. CDR3 DNA sequence: TGTGCCAGCAGCTTACTAGCGAACACCGGGGAGCTGTTTTTT.